The rows below give T cell receptor beta chains drawn from one sample of a study of blood T cell repertoires in COVID-19. The protocol was immunoSEQ multiplex PCR, while the TCRdb copy is restricted to in-frame clones and leaves out a portion. The sample records roughly 150,000 clones, 84% being singletons. The sequenced sample was peripheral blood. The receptors stem from a man in his 70s with active or convalescent COVID-19. Both conserved end residues are trimmed from each CDR3.

V gene: TRBV6-1; J gene: TRBJ2-3; CDR3 protein: ASSERAGSTDTQY
V gene: TRBV2; J gene: TRBJ1-1; CDR3 protein: ASRNRGNTEAF
V gene: TRBV6-5; J gene: TRBJ1-1; CDR3 protein: ASSYGQGAVAF
V gene: TRBV5-1; J gene: TRBJ1-1; CDR3 protein: ASSGGEGIRTEAF
V gene: TRBV6-2/TRBV6-3; J gene: TRBJ2-1; CDR3 protein: ASSFLRDGDNEQF
V gene: TRBV5-5; J gene: TRBJ2-1; CDR3 protein: ASAGQGFNEQF
V gene: TRBV9; J gene: TRBJ2-7; CDR3 protein: ASSLGGGTHEQY
V gene: TRBV7-2; J gene: TRBJ2-1; CDR3 protein: ASSLRDRGYNEQF
V gene: TRBV24-1; J gene: TRBJ2-5; CDR3 protein: ATSDLPGNQETQY
V gene: TRBV14; J gene: TRBJ1-1; CDR3 protein: ASSPRDTYTEAF
V gene: TRBV7-2; J gene: TRBJ1-1; CDR3 protein: ASSLMARQGTEAF
V gene: TRBV6-5; J gene: TRBJ2-4; CDR3 protein: ASRPTGNRNIQY
V gene: TRBV6-5; J gene: TRBJ1-5; CDR3 protein: ASSLQGIYQPQH
V gene: TRBV7-2; J gene: TRBJ2-7; CDR3 protein: ASSLEPYTSYEQY
V gene: TRBV28; J gene: TRBJ2-7; CDR3 protein: ASTALGGVGSYEQY
V gene: TRBV7-9; J gene: TRBJ2-1; CDR3 protein: ASSPGLAGNYNEQF